The 14 T cell receptor beta chains presented below share a single source sample, sequenced in a study of cytomegalovirus exposure and HLA in healthy donors. PCR used 60 Vbeta primers and 13 Jbeta primers. Assay: immunoSEQ multiplex PCR; the TCRdb copy retains only in-frame clones and omits some. The sample shows fewer than 250,000 clones, 79% of them seen only once. The material sequenced was PBMCs. Receptors were obtained from a male donor in good health and CMV-seropositive.

This clone has a handful of counts. The CDR3 DNA is TGTGCCAGCAGCTTAGCATCAGGAAGGAACACTGAAGCTTTCTTT. It encodes CASSLASGRNTEAFF. The chain couples TRBV7-9 to TRBJ1-1, with D hard to call. The CDR3 is 15 residues long. Trimming pared 0 bases from V and 1 base from J, leaving 9 bases between. CDR1 and CDR2 (germline): SEHNR, FQNEAQ (reference sequence).

The chain's CDR3 is CASSLAVAGGQETQYF. CDR3 DNA sequence: TGCGCCAGCAGCTTGGCTGTAGCGGGGGGTCAAGAGACCCAGTACTTC. This chain connects TRBV5-1 to TRBJ2-5, with 10 bases aligning to TRBD2. Looked up from germline, CDR1 is SGHRS and CDR2 is YFSETQ. This CDR3 is built from 16 residues. V lost 0 bases and J lost 2; bases outside the gene matches: 4.

The table lists this clone with a count of one. This chain links TRBV6-5 with TRBJ1-2; D is perhaps TRBD1 (5 bases). Trimming took 4 bases from V and 3 from J, leaving 9 bases between them. Germline CDR1 reads MNHEY; CDR2 reads SVGAGI. The CDR3 totals 13 residues. The CDR3 sequence: CASSFDRDYGYTF. As DNA, the CDR3 is TGTGCCAGCAGTTTTGACAGAGACTATGGCTACACCTTC.

V is TRBV6-4 and J is TRBJ2-3; 8 bases agree with TRBD2. CDR1 is MRHNA, CDR2 SNTAGT, per germline. The CDR3 has 16 residues. V lost 2 bases to trimming and J lost 4 bases; unmatched junction nucleotides: 8. The CDR3 DNA reads as TGTGCCAGCAGTGACCGACCCGGGGGGGCGGCAGATACGCAGTATTTT. It codes for CASSDRPGGAADTQYF.

This clone appeared a single time. This chain joins TRBV4-1 and TRBJ1-6, with 9 bases identical to TRBD1. The CDR3 has 15 amino acids. Germline values: CDR1 MGHRA, CDR2 YSYEKL. Losses at the gene ends were 4 bases for V and 6 bases for J; bases not matched to a gene: 4. CDR3 loop: CASSPGQGINSPLHF. DNA of the CDR3: TGCGCCAGCAGCCCGGGACAGGGCATTAATTCACCCCTCCACTTT.

V and J are TRBV15 and TRBJ2-6; 7 bases are shared with TRBD1. V lost 5 bases, J lost 0 bases, and 7 bases stayed unmatched. The CDR3 has 17 residues. Germline values: CDR1 LNHNV, CDR2 YYDKDF (reference sequence). CDR3 nucleotide sequence: TGTGCCACCAGCGCTGGGGACAGATACTCTGGGGCCAACGTCCTGACTTTC. Translating it yields CATSAGDRYSGANVLTF.

The chain uses TRBV11-2 and TRBJ2-1, with 7 bases matching TRBD2. V was pared by 1 base and J by 9 bases, with 6 bases of the junction left unmatched. Germline V gene lookup returns CDR1 SGHAT and CDR2 FQNNGV. The CDR3 runs 14 residues. In nucleotides, the CDR3 is TGTGCCAGCAGCTTAGCTGGCTTAGCGGGTGAGCAGTTCTTC. Amino acids: CASSLAGLAGEQFF.

The chain couples TRBV7-3 to TRBJ1-6; D not resolved. This CDR3 region has 13 residues. Trimming stripped 5 bases from V and 6 bases from J, with 8 bases between. Per the germline V gene, CDR1 is SGHTA and CDR2 is FQGTGA. The CDR3 region is CASSTRGNSPLHF. Written as DNA, the CDR3 is TGTGCCAGCAGCACTCGGGGTAATTCACCCCTCCACTTT.

As for this clone: Within the sample, other DNA sequences also encode this same CDR3. The CDR3 loop reads CASSFGRGTDTQYF. The CDR3 DNA is TGTGCCAGCAGCTTCGGGAGAGGCACAGATACGCAGTATTTT. The chain carries TRBV7-2 and TRBJ2-3; possible D gene TRBD2, 6 bases. Germline-derived CDR1 and CDR2 are SGHTA and FQGNSA. The CDR3 spans 14 residues. V lost 3 bases and J lost 1, with 8 bases in between.

The CDR3 DNA follows: TGTGCCAGTAGTAGATCCGGGACAGGGAGCACAGATACGCAGTATTTT. This gives the protein CASSRSGTGSTDTQYF. V is TRBV19 and J is TRBJ2-3; 9 nucleotides agree with TRBD1. Germline lookup yields CDR1 LNHDA and CDR2 SQIVND (reference sequence). The J segment lost 0 bases and the V segment lost 4 bases, leaving 5 bases of the junction unmatched. The CDR3 totals 16 residues.

With regard to this clone: The germline gene is not matched at one end of the junction; a read error may be the cause. The chain couples TRBV11-2 to TRBJ2-7; tentative D call: TRBD1 (6 bases). This CDR3 spans 13 amino acids. Germline V CDR1 and CDR2: SGHAT, FQNNGV. The CDR3 loop reads CASGPQGYYKQYF. For the CDR3, the DNA is TGTGCCAGCGGACCACAGGGCTACTACAAGCAGTACTTC.

This clone was recorded a few times. V gene TRBV6-5 combines with J gene TRBJ1-2; perhaps TRBD1 as D (6 bases). V lost 1 base and J 4 bases, leaving 10 bases between the germline ends. Germline V gives CDR1 MNHEY, CDR2 SVGAGI. The CDR3 loop spans 14 amino acids. The CDR3 DNA is TGTGCCAGCAGTTACTTGGGAGGGGGCTATGGCTACACCTTC. The encoded protein is CASSYLGGGYGYTF.

The chain carries TRBV5-6 and TRBJ2-7; 9 bases are shared with TRBD1. The CDR3 runs 15 residues. From germline, CDR1 is SGHDT and CDR2 YYEEEE. The ends lost 1 base at V and 0 bases at J; junction bases unmatched: 2. CDR3 residues: CASSLWDRASYEQYF. CDR3 nucleotides: TGTGCCAGCAGCTTGTGGGACAGGGCCTCCTACGAGCAGTACTTC.

J is TRBJ1-5 and V is TRBV28; 7 nucleotides align to TRBD1. Germline CDR1 and CDR2: MDHEN and SYDVKM. Trimming cost V 5 bases and J 6 bases; bases outside gene matches: 7. This CDR3 is 14 amino acids long. The chain's CDR3 is CASSLRQGVQPQHF. The CDR3 coding sequence is TGTGCCAGCAGTCTCAGACAGGGCGTTCAGCCCCAGCATTTT.